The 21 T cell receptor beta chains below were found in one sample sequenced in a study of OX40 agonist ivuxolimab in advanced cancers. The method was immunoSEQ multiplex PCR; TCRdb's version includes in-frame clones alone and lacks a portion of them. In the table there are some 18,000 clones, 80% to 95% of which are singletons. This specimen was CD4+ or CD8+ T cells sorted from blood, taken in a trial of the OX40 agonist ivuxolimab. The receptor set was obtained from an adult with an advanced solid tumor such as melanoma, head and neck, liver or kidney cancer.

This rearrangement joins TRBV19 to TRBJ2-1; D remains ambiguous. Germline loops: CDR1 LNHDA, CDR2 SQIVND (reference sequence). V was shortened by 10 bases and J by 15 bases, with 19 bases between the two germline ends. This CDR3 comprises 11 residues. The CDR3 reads CATPRHGKTFF. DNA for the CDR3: TGTGCCACCCCTAGACATGGTAAAACGTTCTTC.

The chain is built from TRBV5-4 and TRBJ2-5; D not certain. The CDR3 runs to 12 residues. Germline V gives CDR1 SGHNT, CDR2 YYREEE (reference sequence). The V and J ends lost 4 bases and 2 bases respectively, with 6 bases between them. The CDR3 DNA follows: TGTGCCAGCAGCGGGATGCAAGAGACCCAGTACTTC. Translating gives CASSGMQETQYF. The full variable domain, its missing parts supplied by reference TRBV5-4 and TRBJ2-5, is ETGVTQSPTHLIKTRGQQVTLRCSSQSGHNTVSWYQQALGQGPQFIFQYYREEENGRGNFPPRFSGLQFPNYSSELNVNALELDDSALYLCASSGMQETQYFGPGTRLLVL.

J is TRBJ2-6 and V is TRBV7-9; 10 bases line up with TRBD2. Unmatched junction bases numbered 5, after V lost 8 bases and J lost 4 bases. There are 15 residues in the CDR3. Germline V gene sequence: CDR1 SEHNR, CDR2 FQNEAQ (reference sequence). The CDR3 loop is CASASGSPGANVLTF. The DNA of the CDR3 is TGTGCCAGCGCTAGCGGGAGTCCCGGGGCCAACGTCCTGACTTTC.

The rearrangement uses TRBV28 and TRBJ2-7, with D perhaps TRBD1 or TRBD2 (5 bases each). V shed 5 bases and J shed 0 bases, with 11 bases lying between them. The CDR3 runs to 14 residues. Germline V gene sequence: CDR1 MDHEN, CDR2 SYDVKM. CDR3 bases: TGTGCCAGCAGTGCCGGGACGGCCTCCTACGAGCAGTACTTC. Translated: CASSAGTASYEQYF.

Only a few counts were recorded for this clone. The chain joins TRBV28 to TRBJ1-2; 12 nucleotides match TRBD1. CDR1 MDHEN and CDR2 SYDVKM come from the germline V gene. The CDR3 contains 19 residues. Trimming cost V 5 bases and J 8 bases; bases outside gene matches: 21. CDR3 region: CASSPDGNSGTGGRWGYTF. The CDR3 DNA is TGTGCCAGCAGTCCGGACGGAAACTCCGGGACAGGGGGCAGGTGGGGCTACACCTTC.

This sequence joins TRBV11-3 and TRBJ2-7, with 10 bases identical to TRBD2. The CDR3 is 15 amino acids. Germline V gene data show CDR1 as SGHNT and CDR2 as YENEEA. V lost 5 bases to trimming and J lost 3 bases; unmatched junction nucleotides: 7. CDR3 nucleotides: TGTGCCAGCAGCCAACAGCGGGAGGGCTACTACGAGCAGTACTTC. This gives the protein CASSQQREGYYEQYF.

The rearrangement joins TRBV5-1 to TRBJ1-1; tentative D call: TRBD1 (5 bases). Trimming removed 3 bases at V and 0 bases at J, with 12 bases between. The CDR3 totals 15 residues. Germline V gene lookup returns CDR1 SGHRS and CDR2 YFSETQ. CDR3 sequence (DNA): TGCGCCAGCAGCTCCACCGGGACGGTGAACACTGAAGCTTTCTTT. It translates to CASSSTGTVNTEAFF.

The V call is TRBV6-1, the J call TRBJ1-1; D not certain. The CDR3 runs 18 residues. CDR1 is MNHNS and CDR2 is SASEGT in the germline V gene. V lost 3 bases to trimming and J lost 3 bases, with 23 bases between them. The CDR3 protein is CASSDLSLVHHPDTEAFF. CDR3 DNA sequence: TGTGCCAGCAGTGACCTATCACTGGTACATCACCCGGACACTGAAGCTTTCTTT.

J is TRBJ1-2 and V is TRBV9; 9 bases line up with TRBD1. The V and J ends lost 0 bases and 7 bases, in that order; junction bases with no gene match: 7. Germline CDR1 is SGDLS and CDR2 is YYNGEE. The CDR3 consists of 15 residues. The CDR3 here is CASSVGIQGAFGYTF. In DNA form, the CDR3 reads TGTGCCAGCAGCGTAGGAATACAGGGGGCTTTTGGCTACACCTTC.

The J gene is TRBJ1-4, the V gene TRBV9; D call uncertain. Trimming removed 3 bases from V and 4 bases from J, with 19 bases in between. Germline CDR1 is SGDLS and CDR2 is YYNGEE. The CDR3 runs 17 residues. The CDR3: CASSDPSAGRDNEKLFF. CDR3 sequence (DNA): TGTGCCAGCAGCGACCCGAGTGCCGGAAGGGATAATGAAAAACTGTTTTTT.

The CDR3 sequence is CASRPAGGPFNEQFF. CDR3 nucleotide sequence: TGTGCCAGCCGCCCAGCGGGAGGGCCTTTCAATGAGCAGTTCTTC. J is TRBJ2-1 and V is TRBV27; 10 bases line up with TRBD2. Per germline, CDR1 MNHEY and CDR2 SMNVEV (reference sequence). The CDR3 spans 15 residues. J was trimmed by 6 bases and V by 8 bases; bases with no gene match: 10.

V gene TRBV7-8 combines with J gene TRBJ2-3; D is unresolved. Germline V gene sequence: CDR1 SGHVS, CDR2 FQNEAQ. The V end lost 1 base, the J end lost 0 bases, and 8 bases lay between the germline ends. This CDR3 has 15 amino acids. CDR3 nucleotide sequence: TGTGCCAGCAGCTTAGGGTGGGCGAGCACAGATACGCAGTATTTT. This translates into CASSLGWASTDTQYF.

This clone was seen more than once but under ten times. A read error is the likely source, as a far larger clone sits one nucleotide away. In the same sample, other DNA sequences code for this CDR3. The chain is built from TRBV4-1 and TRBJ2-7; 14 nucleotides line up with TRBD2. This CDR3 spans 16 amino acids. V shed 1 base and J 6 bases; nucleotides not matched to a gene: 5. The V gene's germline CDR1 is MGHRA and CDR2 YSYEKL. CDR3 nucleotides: TGCGCCAGCAGCCAAGGGACTAGCGGGAGGATCCCCGAGCAGTACTTC. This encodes CASSQGTSGRIPEQYF.

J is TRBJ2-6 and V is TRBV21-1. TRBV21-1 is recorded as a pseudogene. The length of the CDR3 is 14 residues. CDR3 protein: CASSDPTGANVLTF. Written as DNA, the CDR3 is TGTGCCAGCAGCGACCCCACCGGGGCCAACGTCCTGACTTTC.

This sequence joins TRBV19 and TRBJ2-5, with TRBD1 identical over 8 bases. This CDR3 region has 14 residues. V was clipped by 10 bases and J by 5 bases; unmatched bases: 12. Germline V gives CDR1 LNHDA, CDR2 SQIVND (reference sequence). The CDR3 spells CATTDRGVEETQYF. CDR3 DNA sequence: TGTGCCACAACCGACAGGGGAGTGGAGGAGACCCAGTACTTC.

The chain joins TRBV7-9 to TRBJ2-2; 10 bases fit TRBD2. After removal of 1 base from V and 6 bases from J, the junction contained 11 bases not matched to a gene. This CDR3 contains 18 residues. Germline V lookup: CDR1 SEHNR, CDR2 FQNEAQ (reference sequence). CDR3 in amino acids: CASSLVTSGIETAGELFF. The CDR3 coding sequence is TGTGCCAGCAGCTTAGTTACTAGCGGGATAGAAACGGCCGGGGAGCTGTTTTTT.

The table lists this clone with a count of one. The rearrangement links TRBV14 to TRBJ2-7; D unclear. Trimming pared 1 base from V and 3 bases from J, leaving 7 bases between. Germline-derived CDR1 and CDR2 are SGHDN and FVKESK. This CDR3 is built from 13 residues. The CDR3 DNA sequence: TGTGCCAGCAGCCAAGGGGCCTTCTACGAGCAGTACTTC. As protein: CASSQGAFYEQYF.

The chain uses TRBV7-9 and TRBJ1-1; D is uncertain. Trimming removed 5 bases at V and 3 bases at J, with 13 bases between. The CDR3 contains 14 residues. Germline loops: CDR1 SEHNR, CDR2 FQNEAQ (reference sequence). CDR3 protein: CASSLSPLDTEAFF. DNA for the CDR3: TGTGCCAGCAGCCTCTCGCCCCTGGACACTGAAGCTTTCTTT.

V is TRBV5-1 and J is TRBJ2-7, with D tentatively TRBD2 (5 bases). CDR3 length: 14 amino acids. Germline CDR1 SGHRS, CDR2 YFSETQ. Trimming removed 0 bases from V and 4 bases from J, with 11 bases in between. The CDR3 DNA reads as TGCGCCAGCAGCTTGGCCGGATGGGAGTACGAGCAGTACTTC. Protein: CASSLAGWEYEQYF.

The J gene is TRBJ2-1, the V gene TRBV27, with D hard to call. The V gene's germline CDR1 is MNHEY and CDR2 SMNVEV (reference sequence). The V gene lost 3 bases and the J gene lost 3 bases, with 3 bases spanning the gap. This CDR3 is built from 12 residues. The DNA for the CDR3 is TGTGCCAGCAGTTTGGACTACAATGAGCAGTTCTTC. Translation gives CASSLDYNEQFF.

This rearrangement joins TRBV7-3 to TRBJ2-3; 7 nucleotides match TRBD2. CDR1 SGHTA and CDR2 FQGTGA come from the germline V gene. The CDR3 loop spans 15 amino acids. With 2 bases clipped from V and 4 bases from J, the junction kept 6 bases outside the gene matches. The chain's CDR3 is CASSLYPSGADTQYF. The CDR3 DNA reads TGTGCCAGCAGCTTATATCCAAGCGGGGCAGATACGCAGTATTTT.